This T cell receptor beta chain is from a study of T cells in narcolepsy. This table comes from immunoSEQ multiplex PCR, and its TCRdb copy is limited to in-frame clones, with some not included. Of 20,000 to 30,000 clones detected, more than 80% appear once; the ten largest clones hold approximately 1.3%. This CDR3 is 14 amino acids long. Per the germline V gene, CDR1 is SGDLS and CDR2 is YYNGEE. V was trimmed by 0 bases and J by 5 bases, leaving 10 bases between them. The clonotype originates from a human donor with narcolepsy. The specimen was CD45RA- memory CD4+ T cells from PBMCs. This chain connects TRBV9 to TRBJ2-3; the D is unclear. This CDR3 is CASSVGGYGDTQYF. In DNA, the CDR3 is TGTGCCAGCAGCGTAGGAGGTTATGGAGATACGCAGTATTTT. Looking up the rest from reference TRBV9 and TRBJ2-3 gives the full variable domain: DSGVTQTPKHLITATGQRVTLRCSPRSGDLSVYWYQQSLDQGLQFLIQYYNGEERAKGNILERFSAQQFPDLHSELNLSSLELGDSALYFCASSVGGYGDTQYFGPGTRLTVL.